There are a few counts of the clone carrying this T cell receptor beta chain. Some clones are missing from TCRdb's copy, which holds only in-frame ones; the method was immunoSEQ multiplex PCR. The data hold over 60,000 clones, with 80% observed a single time. This sample is drawn from a study of T cell clones after liver transplantation. The wider study: Liver transplant recipients had immunosuppression withdrawal attempted within 2 years. HCV positivity affected three of eight recipients; the rest lacked autoimmune or viral indications.

This CDR3 spans 14 amino acids. CDR1 and CDR2 (germline): MNHNS, SASEGT. Trimming pared 7 bases from V and 5 bases from J, leaving 17 bases between. The V call is TRBV6-1, the J call TRBJ1-1; a weak D match, TRBD1 (6 bases). The specimen comprised CD4+ T cells from blood, sampled before liver transplant. The source is a human donor who received a liver transplant. The CDR3 DNA sequence: TGTGCCAGCATGCGGGACACGACGAAAACTGAAGCTTTCTTT. Residues: CASMRDTTKTEAFF.